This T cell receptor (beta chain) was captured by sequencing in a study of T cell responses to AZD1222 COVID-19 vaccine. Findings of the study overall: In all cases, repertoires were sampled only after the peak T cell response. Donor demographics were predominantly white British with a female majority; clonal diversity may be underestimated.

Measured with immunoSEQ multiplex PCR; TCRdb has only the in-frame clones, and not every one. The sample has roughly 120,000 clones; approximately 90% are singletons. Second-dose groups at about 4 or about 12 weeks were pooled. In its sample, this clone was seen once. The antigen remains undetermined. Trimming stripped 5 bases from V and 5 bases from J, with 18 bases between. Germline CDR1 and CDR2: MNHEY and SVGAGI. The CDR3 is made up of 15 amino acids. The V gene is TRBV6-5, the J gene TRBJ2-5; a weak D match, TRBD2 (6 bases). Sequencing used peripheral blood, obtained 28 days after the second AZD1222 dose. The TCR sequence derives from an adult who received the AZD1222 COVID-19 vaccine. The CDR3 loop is CASSPTGEVQETQYF. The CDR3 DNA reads TGTGCCAGCAGTCCCACGGGGGAGGTTCAGGAGACCCAGTACTTC.